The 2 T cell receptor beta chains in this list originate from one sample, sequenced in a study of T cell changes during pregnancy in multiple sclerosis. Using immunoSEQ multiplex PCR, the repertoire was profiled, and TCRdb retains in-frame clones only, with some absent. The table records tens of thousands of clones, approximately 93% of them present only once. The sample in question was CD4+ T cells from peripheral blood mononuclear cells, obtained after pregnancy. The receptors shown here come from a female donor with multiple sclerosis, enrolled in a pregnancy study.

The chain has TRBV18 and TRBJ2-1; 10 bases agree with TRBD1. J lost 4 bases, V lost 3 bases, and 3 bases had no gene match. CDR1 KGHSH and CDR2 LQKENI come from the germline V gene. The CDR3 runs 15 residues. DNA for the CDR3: TGTGCCAGCTCACCCCGGGACAGGGGTTACAATGAGCAGTTCTTC. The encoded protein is CASSPRDRGYNEQFF.

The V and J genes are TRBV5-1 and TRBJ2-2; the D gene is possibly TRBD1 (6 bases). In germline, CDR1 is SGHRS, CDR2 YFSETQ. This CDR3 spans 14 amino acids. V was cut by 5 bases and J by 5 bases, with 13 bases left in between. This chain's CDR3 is CASRRQETTGELFF. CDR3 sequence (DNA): TGCGCCAGCAGACGACAGGAGACGACCGGGGAGCTGTTTTTT.